This T cell receptor beta chain was profiled in a study of vaccination and CD4 T cells after COVID-19. Treatment: roughly 11-day PBMC culture with coronavirus spike peptide pools or control peptides (ViraFEST assay). The CDR3 spans 16 residues. Germline CDR1 SGHTA, CDR2 FQGNSA. Trimming took 5 bases from V and 5 from J, leaving 21 bases between them. With regard to this clonotype: The antigen remains undetermined.

An Oncomine TCR Beta short-read assay was used to sequence the DNA from cultured CD4+ T cells. Genomic DNA was drawn out of CD4+ T cells grown in culture. TCRdb processed the PCR reads anew with MiXCR; each CDR3 protein has one entry. The profile covers about 21,000 distinct CDR3 sequences, with 70% appearing a single time and approximately 9% taken by the ten largest. The receptor's source is a human donor who had recovered from COVID-19. This chain joins TRBV7-2 and TRBJ1-2, with D hard to call. The sample consisted of CD4+ T cells from blood, cultured in vitro. CDR3 region: CASSISVGHSIYGYTF. The CDR3 DNA reads as TGTGCCAGCAGCATTAGCGTTGGCCACAGCATTTATGGCTACACCTTC. The complete variable domain, with remaining parts taken from reference TRBV7-2 and TRBJ1-2, reads GAGVSQSPSNKVTEKGKDVELRCDPISGHTALYWYRQSLGQGLEFLIYFQGNSAPDKSGLPSDRFSAERTGGSVSTLTIQRTQQEDSAVYLCASSISVGHSIYGYTFGSGTRLTVV.